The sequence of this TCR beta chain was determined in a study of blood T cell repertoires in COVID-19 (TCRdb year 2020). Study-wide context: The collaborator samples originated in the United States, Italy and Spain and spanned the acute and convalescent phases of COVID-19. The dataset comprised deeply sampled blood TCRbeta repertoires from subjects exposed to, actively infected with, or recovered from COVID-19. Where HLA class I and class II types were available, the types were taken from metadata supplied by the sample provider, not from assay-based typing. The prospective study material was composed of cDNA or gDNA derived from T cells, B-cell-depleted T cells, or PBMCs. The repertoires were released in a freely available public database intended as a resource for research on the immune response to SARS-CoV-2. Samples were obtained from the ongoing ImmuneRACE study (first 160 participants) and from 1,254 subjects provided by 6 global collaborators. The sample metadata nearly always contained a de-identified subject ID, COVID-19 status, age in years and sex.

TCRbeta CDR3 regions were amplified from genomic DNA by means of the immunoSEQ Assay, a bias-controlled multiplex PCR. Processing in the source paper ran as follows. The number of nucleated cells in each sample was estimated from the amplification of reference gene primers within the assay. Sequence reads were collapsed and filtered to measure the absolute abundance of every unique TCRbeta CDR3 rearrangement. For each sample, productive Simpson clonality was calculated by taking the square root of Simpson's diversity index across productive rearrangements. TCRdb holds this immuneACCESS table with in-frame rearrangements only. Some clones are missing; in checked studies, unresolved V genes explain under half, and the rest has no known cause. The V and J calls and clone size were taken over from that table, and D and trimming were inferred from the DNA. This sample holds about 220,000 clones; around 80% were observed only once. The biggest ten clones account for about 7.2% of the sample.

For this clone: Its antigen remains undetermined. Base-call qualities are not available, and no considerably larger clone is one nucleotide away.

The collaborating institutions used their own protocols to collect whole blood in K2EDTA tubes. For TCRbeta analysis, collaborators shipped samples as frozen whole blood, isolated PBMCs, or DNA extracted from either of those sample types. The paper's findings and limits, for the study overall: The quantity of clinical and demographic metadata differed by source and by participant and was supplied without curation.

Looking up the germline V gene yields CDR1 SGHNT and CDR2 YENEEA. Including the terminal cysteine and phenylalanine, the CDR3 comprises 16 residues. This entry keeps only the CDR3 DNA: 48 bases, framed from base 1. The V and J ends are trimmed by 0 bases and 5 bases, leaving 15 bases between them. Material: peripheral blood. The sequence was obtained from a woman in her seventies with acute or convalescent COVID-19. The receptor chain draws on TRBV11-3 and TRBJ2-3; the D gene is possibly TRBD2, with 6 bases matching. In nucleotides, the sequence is TGTGCCAGCAGCTTAGATGGGCGGGGCCGAGAAGATACGCAGTATTTT. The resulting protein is CASSLDGRGREDTQYF. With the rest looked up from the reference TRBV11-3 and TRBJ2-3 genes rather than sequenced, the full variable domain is EAGVVQSPRYKIIEKKQPVAFWCNPISGHNTLYWYLQNLGQGPELLIRYENEEAVDDSQLPKDRFSAERLKGVDSTLKIQPAELGDSAVYLCASSLDGRGREDTQYFGPGTRLTVL.